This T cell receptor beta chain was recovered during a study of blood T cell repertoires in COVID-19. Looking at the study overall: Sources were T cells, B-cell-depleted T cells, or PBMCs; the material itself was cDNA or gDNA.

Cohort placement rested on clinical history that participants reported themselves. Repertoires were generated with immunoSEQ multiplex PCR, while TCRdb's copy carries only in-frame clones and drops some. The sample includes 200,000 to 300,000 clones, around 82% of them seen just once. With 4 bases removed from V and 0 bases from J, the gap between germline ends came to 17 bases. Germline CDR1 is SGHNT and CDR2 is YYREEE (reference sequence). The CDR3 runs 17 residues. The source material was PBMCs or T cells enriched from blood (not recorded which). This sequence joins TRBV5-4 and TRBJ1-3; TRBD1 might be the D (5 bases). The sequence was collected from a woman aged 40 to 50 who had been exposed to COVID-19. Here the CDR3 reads CASSPVGHGVSGNTIYF. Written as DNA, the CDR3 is TGTGCCAGCAGCCCGGTGGGGCATGGGGTCTCTGGAAACACCATATATTTT.